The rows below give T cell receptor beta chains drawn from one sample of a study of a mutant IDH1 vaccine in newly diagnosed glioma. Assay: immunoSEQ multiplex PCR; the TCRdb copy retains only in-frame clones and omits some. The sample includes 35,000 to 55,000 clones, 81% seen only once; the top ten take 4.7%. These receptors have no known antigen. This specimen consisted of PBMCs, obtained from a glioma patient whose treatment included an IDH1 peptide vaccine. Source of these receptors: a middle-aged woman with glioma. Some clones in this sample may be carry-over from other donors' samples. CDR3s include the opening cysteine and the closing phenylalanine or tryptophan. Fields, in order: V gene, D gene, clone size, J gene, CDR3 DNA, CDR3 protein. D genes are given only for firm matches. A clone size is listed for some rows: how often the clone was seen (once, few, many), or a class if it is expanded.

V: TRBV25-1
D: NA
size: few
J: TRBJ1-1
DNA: TGTGCCAGCAGTGAATTAAAACCGAACACTGAAGCTTTCTTT
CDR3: CASSELKPNTEAFF

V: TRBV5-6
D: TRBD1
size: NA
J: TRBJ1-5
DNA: TGTGCCAGCAGGAAAGGGACAGATAGCAATCAGCCCCAGCATTTT
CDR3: CASRKGTDSNQPQHF

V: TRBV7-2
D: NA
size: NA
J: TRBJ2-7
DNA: TGTGCCAGCAGCACCGCCCCAGGGCACGTGCGCGACGAGCAGTACTTC
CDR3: CASSTAPGHVRDEQYF

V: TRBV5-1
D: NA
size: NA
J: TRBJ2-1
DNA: TGCGCCAGCATGGGGCGGGGATACAATGAGCAGTTCTTC
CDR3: CASMGRGYNEQFF

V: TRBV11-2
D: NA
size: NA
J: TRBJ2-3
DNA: TGTGCCAGCAGCTTACCAGATACGCAGTATTTT
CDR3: CASSLPDTQYF

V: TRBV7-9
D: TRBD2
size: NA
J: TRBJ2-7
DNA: TGTGCCAGCAGCTTAGCTTCTAGCGGGAGGGCCCCCGAGCAGTACTTC
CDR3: CASSLASSGRAPEQYF

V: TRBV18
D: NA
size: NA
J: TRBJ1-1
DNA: TGTGCCAGCTCACTCCAGGGTGGGAACACTGAAGCTTTCTTT
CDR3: CASSLQGGNTEAFF

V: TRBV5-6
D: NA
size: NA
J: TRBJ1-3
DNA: TGTGCCAGCAGCTTGCTTGCATCGTTGAACACCATATATTTT
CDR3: CASSLLASLNTIYF

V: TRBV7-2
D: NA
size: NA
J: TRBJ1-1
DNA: TGTGCCAGCAGCTTAGAGTGGCGGAACACTGAAGCTTTCTTT
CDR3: CASSLEWRNTEAFF

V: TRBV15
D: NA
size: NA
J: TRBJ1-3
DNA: TGTGCCACCAGCAGAGAAAGGACGTCCTCTGGAAACACCATATATTTT
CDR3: CATSRERTSSGNTIYF

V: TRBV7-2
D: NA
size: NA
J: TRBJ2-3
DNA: TGTGCCAGCAGCTTATCCGGGCCATACACAGATACGCAGTATTTT
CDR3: CASSLSGPYTDTQYF

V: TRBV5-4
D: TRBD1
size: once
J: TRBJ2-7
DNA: TGTGCCAGCAGCAACAGACAGGGGGGATACGAGCAGTACTTC
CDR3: CASSNRQGGYEQYF

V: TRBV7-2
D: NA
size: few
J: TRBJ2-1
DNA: TGTGCCAGCAGCTTAACCCGCCAGGGTCCGGCCTCCTACAATGAGCAGTTCTTC
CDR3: CASSLTRQGPASYNEQFF

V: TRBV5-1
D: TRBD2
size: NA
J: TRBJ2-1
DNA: TGCGCCAGCAGCTTGGGGGTTAGCGGGAACAATGAGCAGTTCTTC
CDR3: CASSLGVSGNNEQFF

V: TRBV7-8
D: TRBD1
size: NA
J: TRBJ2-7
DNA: TGTGCCAGCAGCCAACAGGGGAACTACGAGCAGTACTTC
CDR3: CASSQQGNYEQYF

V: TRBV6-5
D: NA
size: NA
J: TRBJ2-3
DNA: TGTGCCAGCAGCCATCATCCAGATACGCAGTATTTT
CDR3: CASSHHPDTQYF

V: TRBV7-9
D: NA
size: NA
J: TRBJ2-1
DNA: TGTGCCAGCAGCCCTCATTGGTTCTTC
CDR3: CASSPHWFF

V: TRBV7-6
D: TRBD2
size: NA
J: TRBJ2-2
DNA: TGTGCCAGCAGCTCCACCCTCCTAGGACGGACTAGCGGGAGATATACCGGGGAGCTGTTTTTT
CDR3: CASSSTLLGRTSGRYTGELFF

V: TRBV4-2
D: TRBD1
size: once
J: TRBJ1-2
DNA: TGTGCCAGCAGGGACTGGGACAGGGGTCCTAACTATGGCTACACCTTC
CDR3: CASRDWDRGPNYGYTF

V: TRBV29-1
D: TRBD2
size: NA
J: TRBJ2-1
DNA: TGCAGCGTTGTCGCGGGGGGGGTCAATGAGCAGTTCTTC
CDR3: CSVVAGGVNEQFF

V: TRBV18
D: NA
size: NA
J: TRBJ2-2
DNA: TGTGCCACCTCTCCGAGAGACCTCACCGGGGAGCTGTTTTTT
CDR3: CATSPRDLTGELFF

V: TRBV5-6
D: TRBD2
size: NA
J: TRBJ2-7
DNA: TGTGCCAGCAGCGTTGGGGGAGGGCCCGGGAGAGAGCAGTACTTC
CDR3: CASSVGGGPGREQYF

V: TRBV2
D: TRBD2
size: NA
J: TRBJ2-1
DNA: TGTGCCAGCAGTGAAGCTCGGCGGGGGAAGCAGTTCTTC
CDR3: CASSEARRGKQFF

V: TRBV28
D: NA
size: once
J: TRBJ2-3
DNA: TGTGCCAGCCGCCCTGCCCCCACAGATACGCAGTATTTT
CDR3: CASRPAPTDTQYF

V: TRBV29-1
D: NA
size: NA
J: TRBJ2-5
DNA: TGCAGCGTTGAAGATGGACTATTTGAGGAGACCCAGTACTTC
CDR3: CSVEDGLFEETQYF

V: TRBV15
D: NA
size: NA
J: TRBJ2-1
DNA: TGTGCCACCAGCAGAGATCCCACCAACTACAATGAGCAGTTCTTC
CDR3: CATSRDPTNYNEQFF

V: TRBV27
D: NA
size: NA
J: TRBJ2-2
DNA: TGTGCCAGCACCCACAGGGCCGCCGGGGAGCTGTTTTTT
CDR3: CASTHRAAGELFF

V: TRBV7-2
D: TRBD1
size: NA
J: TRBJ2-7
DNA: TGTGCCAGCAGTCCCGACAGGGGATTGTCCTACGAGCAGTACTTC
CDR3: CASSPDRGLSYEQYF

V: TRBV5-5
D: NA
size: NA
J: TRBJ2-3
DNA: TGTGCCAGCAGCCCACTAGGTCGGGCAGATACGCAGTATTTT
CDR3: CASSPLGRADTQYF

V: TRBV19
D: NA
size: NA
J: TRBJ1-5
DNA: TGTGCCAGTACCTCAACCGTCCGGGGGGCAGCTCAGCCCCAGCATTTT
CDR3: CASTSTVRGAAQPQHF

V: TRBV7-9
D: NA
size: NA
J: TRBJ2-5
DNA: TGTGCCAGCAGCTTAGAGAGGTACCAAGAGACCCAGTACTTC
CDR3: CASSLERYQETQYF

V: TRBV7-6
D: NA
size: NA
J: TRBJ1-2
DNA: TGTGCCAGCAGCCCCCTTGACAGGACCAATGGCTACACCTTC
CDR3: CASSPLDRTNGYTF

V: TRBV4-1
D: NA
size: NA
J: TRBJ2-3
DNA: TGCGCCAGCAGCCTTCAGGGGGGAACTAGCACAGATACGCAGTATTTT
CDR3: CASSLQGGTSTDTQYF

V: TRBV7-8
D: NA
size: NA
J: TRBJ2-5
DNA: TGTGCCAGCAGCCAACTAACTATGGAGACCCAGTACTTC
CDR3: CASSQLTMETQYF

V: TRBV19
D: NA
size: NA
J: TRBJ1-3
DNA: TGTGCCACCCGGCGGGGCTCTGGAAACACCATATATTTT
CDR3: CATRRGSGNTIYF

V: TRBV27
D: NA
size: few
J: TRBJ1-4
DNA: TGTGCCAGCAGTCCCTCCCGAGGGATCGATGAAAAACTGTTTTTT
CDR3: CASSPSRGIDEKLFF

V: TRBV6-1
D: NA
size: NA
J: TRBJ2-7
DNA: TGTGCCAGCAGTGAGTCAGTCTACGAGCAGTACTTC
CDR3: CASSESVYEQYF

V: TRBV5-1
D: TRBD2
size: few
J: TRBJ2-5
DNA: TGCGCCAGCGCGGGAGGGGCGGGAGGGTCCCAAGAGACCCAGTACTTC
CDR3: CASAGGAGGSQETQYF

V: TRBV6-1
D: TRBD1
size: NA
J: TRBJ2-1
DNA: TGTGCCAGCAGTGCGACAGGGGACAATGAGCAGTTCTTC
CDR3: CASSATGDNEQFF